The present T cell receptor beta chain was sequenced within a study of T cells in Graves' hyperthyroidism and ophthalmopathy. Study in general: Blood from the periphery was taken at initial diagnosis, before any treatment.

V shed 7 bases and J shed 4 bases, with 9 bases lying between them. Germline V gene sequence: CDR1 SQVTM, CDR2 ANQGSEA. The CDR3 covers 11 residues. This clonotype has a handful of counts. The source material, RNA transcripts, was used to amplify TCR beta CDR3 regions. TCR CDR3 underwent first-round RT-PCR with the HTBI primer set. TCRdb redid the calling of the multiplex PCR reads with MiXCR, one entry per CDR3 protein. This table holds a few hundred thousand distinct CDR3 sequences, about 15% found once. An absence of ophthalmopathy progression within 18 months meant stable Graves' hyperthyroidism. Each patient was aged 18 to 65 and had newly diagnosed hyperthyroidism of under 2 months' duration.

The V and J genes are TRBV29-1 and TRBJ2-3; D is perhaps TRBD2 (5 bases). The receptor's source is a woman younger than 35 with Graves' hyperthyroidism. Sequenced: blood. CDR3 in DNA: TGCAGCGCTTCGGAGGCAGATACGCAGTATTTT. Protein: CSASEADTQYF.